These T cell receptor beta chains were read from a single sample in a study of blood T cell repertoires in COVID-19. Clones were sequenced by immunoSEQ multiplex PCR, and TCRdb holds only the in-frame ones, with some missing. The data contain about 85,000 clones, less than 85% of them singletons. The sample consisted of peripheral blood. The origin of the receptors is a human donor in a cohort sampled during active COVID-19. CDR3s leave out the opening cysteine and the closing phenylalanine or tryptophan. D genes are given only for firm matches.

TRBJ2-1,TRBV20-1,TRBD2,SASTAGGPSDEQF
TRBJ1-3,TRBV6-6,TRBD1,ASTPERGGRDTIY
TRBJ2-5,TRBV7-3,-,ASSLTPADSVETQY
TRBJ1-1,TRBV11-2,TRBD1,ASSLDRDTEAF
TRBJ1-2,TRBV7-9,-,ASSLAGVGYT
TRBJ2-1,TRBV29-1,TRBD1,SVDGLGTGVYNEQF
TRBJ1-1,TRBV29-1,TRBD1,SVGTGLNTEAF
TRBJ1-3,TRBV25-1,-,ASSESRFSGNTIY
TRBJ2-1,TRBV6-4,TRBD1,ASSTGTDLDEQF
TRBJ2-2,TRBV11-2,-,ASRLGGAASNTGELF
TRBJ2-7,TRBV6-6,TRBD1,ASSYSTGTGEGKQY
TRBJ1-4,TRBV7-9,TRBD1,ASSLGTGLNEKLF
TRBJ2-7,TRBV3-1/TRBV3-2,-,ASSPDRYSYEQY
TRBJ1-2,TRBV19,-,ASSWPPGGYT
TRBJ2-3,TRBV18,TRBD2,ASSPGGPDTQY
TRBJ2-1,TRBV7-8,-,ASSGWAGNDNEQF
TRBJ2-3,TRBV10-2,-,ASSEMRSIGTDTQY
TRBJ2-7,TRBV18,TRBD2,ASSPRSGGPYEQY
TRBJ1-6,TRBV15,-,ATSNAGFGSPLH
TRBJ2-3,TRBV11-2,TRBD1,ASRWDRSTDTQY
TRBJ1-4,TRBV7-7,TRBD1,ASSWTGFATNEKLF
TRBJ1-6,TRBV5-1,TRBD1,ASSLAGQGRSPLH
TRBJ1-2,TRBV25-1,TRBD1,ASSDLRDRANYGYT
TRBJ1-4,TRBV6-5,TRBD1,ASRDQGQGVGKLF
TRBJ2-1,TRBV6-6,-,ASSYGLGAEQF
TRBJ2-1,TRBV6-4,TRBD2,ASSPELAGGYNEQF
TRBJ2-3,TRBV5-1,-,ASSLGGDTDTQY
TRBJ1-4,TRBV19,-,ASNTGQPANEKLF
TRBJ2-2,TRBV5-1,-,ASSFPAPYSGELF
TRBJ2-7,TRBV5-1,TRBD1,ASSLAGTGRYEQY
TRBJ1-2,TRBV29-1,-,SVEDFAGLGYT
TRBJ1-2,TRBV23-1,TRBD1,ASRPDRRNYGYT
TRBJ2-4,TRBV15,TRBD1,ATSSSTGGSKNIQY
TRBJ2-1,TRBV3-1/TRBV3-2,TRBD2,ASSQDQRGAYEQF
TRBJ2-1,TRBV19,-,ASKIGGGGQEQF
TRBJ1-3,TRBV19,-,ASRPLGSKGNTIY
TRBJ2-3,TRBV27,TRBD2,ASSRLTSGADTQY
TRBJ2-2,TRBV4-1,-,ASSPGQFTGELF